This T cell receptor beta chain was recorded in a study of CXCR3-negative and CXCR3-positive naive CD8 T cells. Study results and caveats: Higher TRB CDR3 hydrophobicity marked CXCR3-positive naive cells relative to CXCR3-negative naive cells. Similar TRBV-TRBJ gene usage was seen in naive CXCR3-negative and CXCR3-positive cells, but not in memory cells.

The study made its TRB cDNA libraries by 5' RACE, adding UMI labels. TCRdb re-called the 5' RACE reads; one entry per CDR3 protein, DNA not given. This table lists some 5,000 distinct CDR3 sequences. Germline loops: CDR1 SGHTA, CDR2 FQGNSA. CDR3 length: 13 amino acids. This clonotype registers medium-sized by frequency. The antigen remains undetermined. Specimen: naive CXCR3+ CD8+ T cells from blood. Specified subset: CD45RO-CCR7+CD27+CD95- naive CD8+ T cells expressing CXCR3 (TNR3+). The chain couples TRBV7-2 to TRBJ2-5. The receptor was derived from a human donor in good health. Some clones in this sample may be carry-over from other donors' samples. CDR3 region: CASSLEVFWTQYF.